This TCR beta chain stems from a study of blood T cell repertoires in COVID-19. Overall study: From the United States, Italy and Spain came samples of acute and convalescent COVID-19. From T cells, B-cell-depleted T cells, or PBMCs came the material, which was cDNA or gDNA.

Original data processing: Amplification from reference gene primers served as the basis for estimated nucleated cell counts. Clones were sequenced by immunoSEQ multiplex PCR, and TCRdb holds only the in-frame ones, with some missing. For V, J and clone size, that table is used; D and trimming come from the DNA. The sample lists 200,000 to 300,000 clones, approximately 84% occurring once. The CDR3 loop spans 16 amino acids. V shed 2 bases, J shed 5 bases, and the junction held 8 bases outside the gene matches. The germline CDR1 and CDR2 sequences are WSHSY and SAAADI. This rearrangement joins TRBV10-2 to TRBJ2-2; 7 bases align to TRBD2. Sequenced sample: peripheral blood. The clonotype comes from a woman aged 80 or over with acute or convalescent COVID-19. The chain's CDR3 is CASSERGGSLTGELFF. CDR3 coding DNA: TGCGCCAGCAGTGAGCGGGGCGGGAGCCTGACCGGGGAGCTGTTTTTT.